This is a list of T cell receptor beta chains from one sample in a study of cytomegalovirus exposure and HLA in healthy donors. Repertoires were generated with immunoSEQ multiplex PCR, while TCRdb's copy carries only in-frame clones and drops some. The sample includes about 190,000 clones, 79% of them seen just once. The sequenced material came from PBMCs. These receptors were taken from a woman between 18 and 29 years old in good health and CMV-seronegative. Each CDR3 is given with its conserved first and last residue. Fields, in order: D gene, V gene, J gene, clone size, CDR3 protein, CDR3 DNA. D genes are given only for firm matches. Some rows have no size entry. The others give once, few or many, or a class for an expanded clone.

-	TRBV6-6	TRBJ2-5	-	CASSYRGAQETQYF	TGTGCCAGCAGTTACCGGGGGGCCCAAGAGACCCAGTACTTC
-	TRBV7-9	TRBJ2-3	-	CASSLVDQLPDTQYF	TGTGCCAGCAGCTTAGTTGATCAGTTGCCCGATACGCAGTATTTT
TRBD1	TRBV7-3	TRBJ1-2	-	CASSSSDRAYGYTF	TGTGCCAGCAGCTCTTCGGACAGGGCCTATGGCTACACCTTC
TRBD1	TRBV7-8	TRBJ1-5	-	CASSLGQGKVGNQPQHF	TGTGCCAGCAGCTTGGGACAGGGGAAGGTGGGCAATCAGCCCCAGCATTTT
-	TRBV2	TRBJ1-5	-	CASSFTFSNQPQHF	TGTGCCAGCAGTTTTACTTTTTCAAATCAGCCCCAGCATTTT
TRBD1	TRBV5-4	TRBJ1-2	-	CASSSATRGTGYGYTF	TGTGCCAGCAGCAGCGCCACGAGAGGGACAGGGTATGGCTACACCTTC
-	TRBV4-3	TRBJ2-5	-	CASSLQGAGGYQETQYF	TGCGCCAGCAGCCTGCAGGGGGCGGGGGGGTACCAAGAGACCCAGTACTTC
-	TRBV19	TRBJ1-1	-	CASSIDGGQAFF	TGTGCCAGTAGTATAGATGGCGGACAGGCTTTCTTT
TRBD1	TRBV6-4	TRBJ2-1	few	CASSGGQGSYNEQFF	TGTGCCAGCAGTGGAGGACAGGGCTCCTACAATGAGCAGTTCTTC
TRBD1	TRBV6-4	TRBJ1-2	-	CASSEGSDRVYGYTF	TGTGCCAGCAGCGAGGGATCAGACAGGGTCTACGGCTACACCTTC
TRBD2	TRBV5-6	TRBJ2-7	-	CASSSRSGRGYEQYF	TGTGCCAGCAGCTCACGTAGCGGGAGGGGCTACGAGCAGTACTTC
-	TRBV28	TRBJ1-3	-	CATYLGGAGNTIYF	TGTGCCACCTACCTAGGGGGGGCTGGAAACACCATATATTTT
-	TRBV7-2	TRBJ2-1	-	CASSSTRGIEQFF	TGTGCCAGCAGCTCGACTAGGGGTATTGAGCAGTTCTTC
-	TRBV2	TRBJ1-1	few	CASSENGGTEAFF	TGTGCCAGCAGTGAAAACGGGGGGACTGAAGCTTTCTTT
-	TRBV6-4	TRBJ1-1	-	CASSEDRNTEAFF	TGTGCCAGCAGTGAGGACAGAAACACTGAAGCTTTCTTT
-	TRBV19	TRBJ2-2	-	CASSQPGLLGANTGELFF	TGTGCCAGTAGTCAACCGGGACTTCTCGGCGCGAACACCGGGGAGCTGTTTTTT
-	TRBV2	TRBJ2-7	once	CASSEPFVYEQYF	TGTGCCAGCAGTGAACCGTTTGTCTACGAGCAGTACTTC
TRBD1	TRBV7-9	TRBJ2-3	-	CASSPPSPRGGRDTQYF	TGTGCCAGCAGCCCCCCTTCCCCTCGAGGGGGCAGAGATACGCAGTATTTT
-	TRBV5-1	TRBJ1-2	-	CASSGGQPQSSYGYTF	TGCGCCAGCAGCGGCGGACAACCGCAAAGTTCCTATGGCTACACCTTC
-	TRBV19	TRBJ2-4	few	CASSISSGETKNIQYF	TGTGCCAGTAGTATTTCGTCAGGGGAAACCAAAAACATTCAGTACTTC
-	TRBV29-1	TRBJ2-1	-	CSVEPSSYNEQFF	TGCAGCGTTGAACCCAGCTCCTACAATGAGCAGTTCTTC
TRBD2	TRBV4-2	TRBJ2-1	once	CASSQDLAGYNYNEQFF	TGTGCCAGCAGCCAAGACCTAGCGGGGTATAATTACAATGAGCAGTTCTTC
TRBD1	TRBV13	TRBJ1-1	-	CASSLGQGMNTEAFF	TGTGCCAGCAGCTTAGGACAGGGGATGAACACTGAAGCTTTCTTT
TRBD1	TRBV30	TRBJ2-7	-	CAWSTGQGLEYF	TGTGCCTGGAGTACCGGACAGGGGTTGGAGTACTTC
TRBD1	TRBV9	TRBJ1-4	-	CASSRTGGSEKLFF	TGTGCCAGCAGCAGGACAGGGGGATCTGAAAAACTGTTTTTT
TRBD2	TRBV5-4	TRBJ2-7	-	CASSLGSGLAFGEQYF	TGTGCCAGCAGCTTGGGCTCTGGACTAGCTTTTGGCGAGCAGTACTTC
-	TRBV27	TRBJ1-2	-	CASSEQWNYGYTF	TGTGCCAGCAGCGAACAGTGGAACTATGGCTACACCTTC
TRBD2	TRBV9	TRBJ2-3	-	CASSVPLAGGPDTQYF	TGTGCCAGCAGCGTACCCCTAGCGGGAGGACCAGATACGCAGTATTTT
TRBD1	TRBV4-2	TRBJ1-1	-	CASSPGTGMNTEAFF	TGTGCCAGCAGCCCCGGGACAGGGATGAACACTGAAGCTTTCTTT
TRBD1	TRBV28	TRBJ1-2	-	CASSFGQGDGYTF	TGTGCCAGCAGCTTCGGACAGGGCGATGGCTACACCTTC
TRBD1	TRBV19	TRBJ2-7	-	CASSMDRGSYYEQYF	TGTGCCAGTAGTATGGACAGGGGATCTTACTACGAGCAGTACTTC
-	TRBV20-1	TRBJ1-1	-	CSRRVNTEAFF	TGCAGCAGACGGGTGAACACTGAAGCTTTCTTT
TRBD1	TRBV28	TRBJ2-5	-	CASSSFAGTVQEETQYF	TGTGCCAGCAGTTCATTTGCCGGGACAGTGCAAGAAGAGACCCAGTACTTC
-	TRBV7-2	TRBJ2-1	-	CASSLEVRVSYNEQFF	TGTGCCAGCAGCTTGGAGGTGAGGGTGAGTTACAATGAGCAGTTCTTC
-	TRBV6-1	TRBJ1-2	-	CASSGSREGYGYTF	TGTGCCAGCAGTGGTTCCAGGGAGGGCTATGGCTACACCTTC
TRBD2	TRBV27	TRBJ2-3	-	CASSPTVFSGIRDTQYF	TGTGCCAGCAGTCCCACCGTTTTTAGCGGGATTCGAGATACGCAGTATTTT
-	TRBV7-9	TRBJ1-4	-	CASSSLGGTNEKLFF	TGTGCCAGCAGCTCCCTCGGGGGAACTAATGAAAAACTGTTTTTT
TRBD1	TRBV5-5	TRBJ1-5	-	CASSLEGPGGHQPQHF	TGTGCCAGCAGCTTGGAGGGCCCAGGGGGGCATCAGCCCCAGCATTTT
TRBD1	TRBV11-2	TRBJ1-4	-	CASSADRVFEKLFF	TGTGCCAGCAGCGCGGACAGGGTGTTTGAAAAACTGTTTTTT
-	TRBV2	TRBJ1-2	-	CASSERQLANYGYTF	TGTGCCAGCAGTGAACGACAGTTAGCTAACTATGGCTACACCTTC
TRBD2	TRBV5-1	TRBJ2-1	-	CASSSKLAGGPTTASYNEQFF	TGCGCCAGCAGCTCGAAATTAGCGGGGGGGCCGACTACAGCCTCCTACAATGAGCAGTTCTTC
-	TRBV28	TRBJ2-7	few	CASSYTSYEQYF	TGTGCCAGCAGTTATACTTCGTACGAGCAGTACTTC
-	TRBV18	TRBJ2-7	few	CASSPSSYEQYF	TGTGCCAGCTCACCGAGCTCCTACGAGCAGTACTTC
TRBD1	TRBV5-5	TRBJ2-1	-	CASSHGSWQGAYNEQFF	TGTGCCAGCAGCCACGGGTCTTGGCAGGGGGCTTACAATGAGCAGTTCTTC
-	TRBV29-1	TRBJ1-1	-	CSVEWPGNTEAFF	TGCAGCGTTGAATGGCCGGGGAACACTGAAGCTTTCTTT
-	TRBV6-6	TRBJ2-7	-	CASNPSPSYEQYF	TGTGCCAGCAACCCGAGCCCAAGCTACGAGCAGTACTTC
TRBD1	TRBV10-1	TRBJ1-1	-	CASRAGGADTEAFF	TGCGCCAGCAGAGCAGGGGGCGCGGACACTGAAGCTTTCTTT
TRBD1	TRBV28	TRBJ1-2	-	CASSLLDRVANYGYTF	TGTGCCAGCAGTTTATTGGACAGGGTAGCTAACTATGGCTACACCTTC
-	TRBV7-3	TRBJ1-6	-	CASSLQGTDSPLHF	TGTGCCAGCAGCTTACAGGGGACCGATTCACCCCTCCACTTT
-	TRBV5-8	TRBJ1-5	-	CASSLVGAGDQPQHF	TGTGCCAGCAGCTTGGTTGGGGCTGGGGATCAGCCCCAGCATTTT
-	TRBV9	TRBJ1-2	-	CASSSAKRGGNYGYTF	TGTGCCAGCAGCTCAGCTAAGAGGGGGGGTAACTATGGCTACACCTTC
TRBD2	TRBV6-4	TRBJ2-2	-	CASSDSIGASGRYTGELFF	TGTGCCAGCAGTGACTCGATCGGGGCTAGCGGGAGGTACACCGGGGAGCTGTTTTTT
-	TRBV4-2	TRBJ2-3	-	CASSQALARGRDTQYF	TGTGCCAGCAGCCAGGCACTAGCTCGAGGCAGGGATACGCAGTATTTT
TRBD1	TRBV9	TRBJ1-2	-	CASSAGDRALGGYTF	TGTGCCAGCAGCGCGGGCGACAGGGCCCTCGGTGGCTACACCTTC